Described below is a single T cell receptor (beta chain) sequence and its context. This sample is drawn from a study of glioma-infiltrating T cells. TCR alpha and beta CDR3 regions were amplified from RNA using iRepertoire nested multiplex PCR. TCRdb independently ran MiXCR on the multiplex PCR reads; one entry per CDR3 protein. The profile covers roughly 120,000 distinct CDR3 sequences, with 23% appearing a single time and approximately 14% taken by the ten largest. The V gene lost 3 bases and the J gene lost 0 bases, with 13 bases spanning the gap. CDR1 is SGDLS and CDR2 is YYNGEE in the germline V gene. The CDR3 totals 15 residues.

The sequenced sample was glioma tissue, nonneoplastic brain tissue, or PBMCs (not recorded which). The sequence was obtained from a human donor with low-grade glioma or glioblastoma, undergoing nonglioma brain surgery, or in good health (not recorded which). The chain employs TRBV9 and TRBJ2-7; D uncertain. The CDR3 coding sequence is TGTGCCAGCAGCGCCCGCCCGGCGGACTCCTACGAGCAGTACTTC. Its protein is CASSARPADSYEQYF.